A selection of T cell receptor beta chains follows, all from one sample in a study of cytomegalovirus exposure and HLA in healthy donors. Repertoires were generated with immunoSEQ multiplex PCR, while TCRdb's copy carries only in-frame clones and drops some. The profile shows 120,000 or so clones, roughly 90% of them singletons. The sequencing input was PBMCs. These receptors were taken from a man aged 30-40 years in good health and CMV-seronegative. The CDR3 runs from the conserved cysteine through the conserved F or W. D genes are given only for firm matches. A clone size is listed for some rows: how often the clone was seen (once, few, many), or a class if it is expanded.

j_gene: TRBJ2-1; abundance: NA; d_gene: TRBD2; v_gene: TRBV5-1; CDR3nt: TGCGCCAGCAGCTTCAGCGGGGACAATGAGCAGTTCTTC; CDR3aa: CASSFSGDNEQFF
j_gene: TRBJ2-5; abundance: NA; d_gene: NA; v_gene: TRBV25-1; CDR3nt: TGTGCCAGCAGTGAATCGCACTACAGGGAGACCCAGTACTTC; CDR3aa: CASSESHYRETQYF
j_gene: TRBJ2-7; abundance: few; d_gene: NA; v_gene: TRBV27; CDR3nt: TGTGCCAGCAGTTGGAGGGAACCGCCCTACGAGCAGTACTTC; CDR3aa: CASSWREPPYEQYF
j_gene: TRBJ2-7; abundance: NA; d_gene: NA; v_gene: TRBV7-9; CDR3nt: TGTGCCAGCAGCTCTAGCGCAGGAACCTCTTACGAGCAGTACTTC; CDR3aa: CASSSSAGTSYEQYF
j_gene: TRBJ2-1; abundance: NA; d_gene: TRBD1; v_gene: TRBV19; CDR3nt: TGTGCCAGTAGTACAGAGGGACAGAGCAATGAGCAGTTCTTC; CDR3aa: CASSTEGQSNEQFF
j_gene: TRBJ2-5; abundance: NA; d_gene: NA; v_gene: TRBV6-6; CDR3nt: TGTGCCAGCAGCACTCAAAGCGAGACCCAGTACTTC; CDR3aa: CASSTQSETQYF
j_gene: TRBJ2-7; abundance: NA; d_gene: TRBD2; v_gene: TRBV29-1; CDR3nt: TGCAGCGTCCGACTAGCGGGTTTCTCCTACGAGCAGTACTTC; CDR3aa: CSVRLAGFSYEQYF
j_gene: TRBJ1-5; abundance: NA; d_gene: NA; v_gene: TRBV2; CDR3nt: TGTGCCAGCAGTGCAAGGGGGTCTTCTGGCAATCAGCCCCAGCATTTT; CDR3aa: CASSARGSSGNQPQHF
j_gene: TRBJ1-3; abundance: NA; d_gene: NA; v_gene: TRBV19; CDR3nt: TGTGCCAGTAGTATCCTTAACTCTGGAAACACCATATATTTT; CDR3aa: CASSILNSGNTIYF
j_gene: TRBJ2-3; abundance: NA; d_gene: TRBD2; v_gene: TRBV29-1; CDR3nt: TGCAGCGTTGGACTAGCGGGAGACCCCGATACGCAGTATTTT; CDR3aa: CSVGLAGDPDTQYF
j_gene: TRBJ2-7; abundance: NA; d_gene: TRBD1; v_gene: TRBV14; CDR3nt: TGTGCCAGCAGCCTGCGACAGGGGGCCTACGAGCAGTACTTC; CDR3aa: CASSLRQGAYEQYF
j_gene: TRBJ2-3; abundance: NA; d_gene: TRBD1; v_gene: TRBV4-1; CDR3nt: TGCGCCAGCAGCCAGGGACAGGGTTCCACAGATACGCAGTATTTT; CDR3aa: CASSQGQGSTDTQYF
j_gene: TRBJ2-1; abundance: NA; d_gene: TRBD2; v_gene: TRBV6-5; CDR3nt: TGTGCCAGCGCGTCTAGCGGGTACAATGAGCAGTTCTTC; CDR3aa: CASASSGYNEQFF
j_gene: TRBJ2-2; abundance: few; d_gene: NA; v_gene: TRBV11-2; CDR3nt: TGTGCCAGCAGCCCGAGGCCCGGCAGGGAGGTACCCGGGGAGCTGTTTTTT; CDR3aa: CASSPRPGREVPGELFF
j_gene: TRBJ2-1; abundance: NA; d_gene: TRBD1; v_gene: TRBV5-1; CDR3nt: TGCGCCAGCAGCTTGGCCTTGGGACAGGGGGGCGGTGAGCAGTTCTTC; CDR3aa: CASSLALGQGGGEQFF
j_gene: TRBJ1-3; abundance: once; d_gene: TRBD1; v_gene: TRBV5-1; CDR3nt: TGCGCCAGCAGCCCCGGACAGGAAGGAAACACCATATATTTT; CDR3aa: CASSPGQEGNTIYF
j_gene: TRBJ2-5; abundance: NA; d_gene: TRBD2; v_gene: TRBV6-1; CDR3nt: TGTGCCTCCGGACTAGCGGAAGAGACCCAGTACTTC; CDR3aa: CASGLAEETQYF
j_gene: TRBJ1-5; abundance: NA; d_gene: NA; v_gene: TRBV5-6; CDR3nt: TGTGCCAGCAGCTTGGTAGGTGGAGACCAGCCCCAGCATTTT; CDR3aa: CASSLVGGDQPQHF
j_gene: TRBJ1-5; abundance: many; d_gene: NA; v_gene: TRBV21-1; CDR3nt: TGTGCCAGGAGGACAGGGCAAGGGTCTAAAACCGTCCCATATAGCAATCAGCCCCAGCATTTT; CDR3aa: CARRTGQGSKTVPYSNQPQHF
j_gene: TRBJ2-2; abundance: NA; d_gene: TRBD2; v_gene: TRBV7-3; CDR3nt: TGTGCCAGCAGCTTAGCTACGGGAGGAGGCACCGGGGAGCTGTTTTTT; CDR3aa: CASSLATGGGTGELFF
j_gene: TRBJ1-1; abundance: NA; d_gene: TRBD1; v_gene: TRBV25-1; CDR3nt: TGTGCCAGCCACGAACAGGGGGCGACTGAAGCTTTCTTT; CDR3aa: CASHEQGATEAFF
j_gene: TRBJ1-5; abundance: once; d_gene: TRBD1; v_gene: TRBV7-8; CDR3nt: TGTGCCAGCAGCTTAAAAGGGGGCTATCAGCCCCAGCATTTT; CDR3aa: CASSLKGGYQPQHF
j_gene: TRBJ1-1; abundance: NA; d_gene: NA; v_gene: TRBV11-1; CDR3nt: TGTGCCAGCAGCAGAGGCACTGAATACACTGAAGCTTTCTTT; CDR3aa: CASSRGTEYTEAFF
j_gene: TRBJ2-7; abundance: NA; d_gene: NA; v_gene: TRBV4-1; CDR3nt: TGCGCCAGCAGCCGAGGCAGGGGATCTGACGAGCAGTACTTC; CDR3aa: CASSRGRGSDEQYF
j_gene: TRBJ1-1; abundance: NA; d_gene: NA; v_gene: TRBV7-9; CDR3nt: TGTGCCAGCAGCTTAGCGAGTCAGAACACTGAAGCTTTCTTT; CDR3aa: CASSLASQNTEAFF
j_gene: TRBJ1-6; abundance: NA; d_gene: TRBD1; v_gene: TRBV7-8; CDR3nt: TGTGCCAGCAGCTTAGCTGGTACAGGGGATTTTTACACTTCACCCCTCCACTTT; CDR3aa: CASSLAGTGDFYTSPLHF
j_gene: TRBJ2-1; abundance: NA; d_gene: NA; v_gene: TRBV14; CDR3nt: TGTGCCAGCAGCCAAGATTTAATAGTGGGAACGGGAGACGAGCAGTTCTTC; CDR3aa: CASSQDLIVGTGDEQFF
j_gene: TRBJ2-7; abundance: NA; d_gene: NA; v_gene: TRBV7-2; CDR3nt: TGTGCCAGCAGCTTAGCGGAAGGACAACTACCCTACGAGCAGTACTTC; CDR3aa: CASSLAEGQLPYEQYF
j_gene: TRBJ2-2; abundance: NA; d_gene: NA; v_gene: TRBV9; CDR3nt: TGTGCCAGCAGCGTAGGGCAGGGATCCGGGGAGCTGTTTTTT; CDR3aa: CASSVGQGSGELFF
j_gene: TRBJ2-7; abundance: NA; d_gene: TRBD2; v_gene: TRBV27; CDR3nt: TGTGCCAGCAGTTTTATAACAGCGGGGCCTCGGGAGCAGTACTTC; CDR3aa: CASSFITAGPREQYF
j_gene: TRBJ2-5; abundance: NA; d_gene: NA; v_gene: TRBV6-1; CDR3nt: TGTGCCAGCAGTATCCGGGACGGGGGCCAAGAGACCCAGTACTTC; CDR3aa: CASSIRDGGQETQYF
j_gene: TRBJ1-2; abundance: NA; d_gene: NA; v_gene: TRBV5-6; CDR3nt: TGTGCCAGCAGGCTTATGGACAGACCATCAGACTACACCTTC; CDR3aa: CASRLMDRPSDYTF
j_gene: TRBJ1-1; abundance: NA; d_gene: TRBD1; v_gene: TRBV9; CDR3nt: TGTGCCAGCAGCCGTCAGACAGGGGGCTTGAACACTGAAGCTTTCTTT; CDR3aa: CASSRQTGGLNTEAFF
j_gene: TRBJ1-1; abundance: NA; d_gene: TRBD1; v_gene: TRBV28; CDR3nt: TGTGCCAGCAGTTTCCCCGGGACAGGGATGGCTTTCTTT; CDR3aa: CASSFPGTGMAFF
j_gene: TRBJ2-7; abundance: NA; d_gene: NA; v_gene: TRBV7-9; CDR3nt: TGTGCCAGCAGCATGGACAGCTTCTCCTACGAGCAGTACTTC; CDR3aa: CASSMDSFSYEQYF
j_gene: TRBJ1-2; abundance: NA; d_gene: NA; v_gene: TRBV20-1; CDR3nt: TGCAGTGCTAGACCCCACGATGCGGCCACCTTC; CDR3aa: CSARPHDAATF
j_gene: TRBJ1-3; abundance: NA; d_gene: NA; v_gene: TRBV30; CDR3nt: TGTGCCTGGAGCTCCGGAAACACCATATATTTT; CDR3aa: CAWSSGNTIYF
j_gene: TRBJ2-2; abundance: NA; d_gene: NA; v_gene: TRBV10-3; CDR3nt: TGTGCCATCACAACTCTACCGAGTTCCGGGGAGCTGTTTTTT; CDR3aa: CAITTLPSSGELFF
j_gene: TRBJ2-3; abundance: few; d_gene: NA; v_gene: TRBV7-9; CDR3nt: TGTGCCAGCAGCGATAGCGGATTGTATTTT; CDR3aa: CASSDSGLYF
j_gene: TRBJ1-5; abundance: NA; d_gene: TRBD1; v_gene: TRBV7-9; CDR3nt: TGTGCCAGCAGCTTAACTGTGTGGGGACAGGGCGTGGACCAGCCCCAGCATTTT; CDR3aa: CASSLTVWGQGVDQPQHF
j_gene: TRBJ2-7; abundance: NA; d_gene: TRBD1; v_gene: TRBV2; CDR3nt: TGTGCCAGCACTTTAGGACAGGGTGACAACGAGCAGTACTTC; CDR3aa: CASTLGQGDNEQYF
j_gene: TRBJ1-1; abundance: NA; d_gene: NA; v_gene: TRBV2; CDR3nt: TGTGCCAGCAGTGCCCGGAGGGACACTGAAGCTTTCTTT; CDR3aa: CASSARRDTEAFF
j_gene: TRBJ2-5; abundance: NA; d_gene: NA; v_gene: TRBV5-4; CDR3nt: TGTGCCAGCAGCCTGTTGGCGGGAACCCAGTACTTC; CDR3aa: CASSLLAGTQYF
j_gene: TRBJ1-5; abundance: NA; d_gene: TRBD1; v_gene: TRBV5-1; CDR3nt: TGCGCCAGCAGCTTGGAAGGGGGCGAGTCGCAGCCCCAGCATTTT; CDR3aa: CASSLEGGESQPQHF
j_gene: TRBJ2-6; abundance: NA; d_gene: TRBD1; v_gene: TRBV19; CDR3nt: TGTGCCAGTAGCCCTAAAGCAGGGGGCGGCTTATTGGGGGCCAACGTCCTGACTTTC; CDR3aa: CASSPKAGGGLLGANVLTF